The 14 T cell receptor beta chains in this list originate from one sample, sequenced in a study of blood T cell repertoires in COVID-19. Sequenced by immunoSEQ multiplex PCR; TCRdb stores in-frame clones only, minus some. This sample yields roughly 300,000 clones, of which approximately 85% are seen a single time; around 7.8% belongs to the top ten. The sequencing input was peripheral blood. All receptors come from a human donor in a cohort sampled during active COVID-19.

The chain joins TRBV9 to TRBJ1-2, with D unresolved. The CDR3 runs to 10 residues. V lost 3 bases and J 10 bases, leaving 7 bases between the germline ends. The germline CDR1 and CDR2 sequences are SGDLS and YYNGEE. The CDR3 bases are TGTGCCAGCAGCGGAACATACTACACCTTC. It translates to CASSGTYYTF.

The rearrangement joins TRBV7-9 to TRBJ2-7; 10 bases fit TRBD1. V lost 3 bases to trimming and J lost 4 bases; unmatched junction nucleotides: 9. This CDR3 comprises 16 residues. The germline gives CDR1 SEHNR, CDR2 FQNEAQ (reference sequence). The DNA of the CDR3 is TGTGCCAGCAGCTTCACCACGGGACAGGGGAGGTACGAGCAGTACTTC. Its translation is CASSFTTGQGRYEQYF.

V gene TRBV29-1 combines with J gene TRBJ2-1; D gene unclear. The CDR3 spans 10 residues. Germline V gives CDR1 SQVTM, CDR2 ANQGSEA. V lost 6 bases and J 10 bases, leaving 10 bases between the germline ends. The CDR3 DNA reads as TGCAGCGTGGCCCCGAGGGAGCAGTTCTTC. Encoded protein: CSVAPREQFF.

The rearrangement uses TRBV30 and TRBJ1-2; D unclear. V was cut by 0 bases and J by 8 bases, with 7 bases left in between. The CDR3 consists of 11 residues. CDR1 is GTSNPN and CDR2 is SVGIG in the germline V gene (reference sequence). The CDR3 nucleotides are TGTGCCTGGAGTGTACTTCACGGCTACACCTTC. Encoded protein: CAWSVLHGYTF.

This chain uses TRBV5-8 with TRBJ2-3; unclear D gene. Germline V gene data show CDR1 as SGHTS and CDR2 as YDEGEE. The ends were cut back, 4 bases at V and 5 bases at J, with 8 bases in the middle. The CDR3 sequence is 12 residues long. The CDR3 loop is CASSPFRDTQYF. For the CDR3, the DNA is TGTGCCAGCAGCCCCTTCCGAGATACGCAGTATTTT.

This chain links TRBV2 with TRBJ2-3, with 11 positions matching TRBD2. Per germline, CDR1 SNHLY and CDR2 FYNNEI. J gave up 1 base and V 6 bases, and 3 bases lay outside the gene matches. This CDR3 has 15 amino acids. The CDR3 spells CASRSGLAGTDTQYF. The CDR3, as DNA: TGTGCCAGCAGGTCGGGACTAGCGGGCACAGATACGCAGTATTTT.

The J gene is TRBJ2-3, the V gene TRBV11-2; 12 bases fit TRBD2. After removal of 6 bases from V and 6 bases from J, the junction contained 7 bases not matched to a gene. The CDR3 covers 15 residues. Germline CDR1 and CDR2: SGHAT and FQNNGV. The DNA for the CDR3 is TGTGCCAGCAGAACCCAGCTAGCGGGGGGGGATACGCAGTATTTT. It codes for CASRTQLAGGDTQYF.

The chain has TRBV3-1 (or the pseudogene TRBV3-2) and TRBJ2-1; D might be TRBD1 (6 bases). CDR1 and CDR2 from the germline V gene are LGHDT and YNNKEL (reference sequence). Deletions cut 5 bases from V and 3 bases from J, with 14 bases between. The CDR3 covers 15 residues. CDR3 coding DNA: TGTGCCAGCAGCGTCCGAGTCAGGGGCTACAATGAGCAGTTCTTC. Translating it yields CASSVRVRGYNEQFF.

DNA of the CDR3: TGTGCCTGGTCCTTTGGGAGTACTTATGGCTACACCTTC. Translation: CAWSFGSTYGYTF. V usage is TRBV30 and J usage is TRBJ1-2; D ambiguous. This CDR3 spans 13 amino acids. Germline assignment: CDR1 GTSNPN and CDR2 SVGIG (reference sequence). Trimming took 5 bases from V and 5 from J, leaving 15 bases between them.

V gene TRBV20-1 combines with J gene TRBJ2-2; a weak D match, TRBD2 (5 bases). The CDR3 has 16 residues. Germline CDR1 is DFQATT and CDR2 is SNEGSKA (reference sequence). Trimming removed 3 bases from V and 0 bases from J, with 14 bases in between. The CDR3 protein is CSASESSGANTGELFF. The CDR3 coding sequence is TGCAGTGCTAGTGAGTCCTCCGGGGCGAACACCGGGGAGCTGTTTTTT.

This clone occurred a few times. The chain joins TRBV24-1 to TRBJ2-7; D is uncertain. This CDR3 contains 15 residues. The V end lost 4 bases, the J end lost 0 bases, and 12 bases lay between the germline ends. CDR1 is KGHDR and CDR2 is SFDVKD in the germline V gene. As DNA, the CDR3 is TGTGCCACCAGTGACAAGACACCCTACTCCTACGAGCAGTACTTC. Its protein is CATSDKTPYSYEQYF.

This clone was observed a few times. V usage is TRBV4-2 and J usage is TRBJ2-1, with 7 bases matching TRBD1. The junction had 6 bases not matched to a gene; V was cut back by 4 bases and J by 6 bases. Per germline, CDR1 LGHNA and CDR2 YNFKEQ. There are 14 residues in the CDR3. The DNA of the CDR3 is TGTGCCAGCAGCCTGGGACAGTCACCCAATGAGCAGTTCTTC. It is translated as CASSLGQSPNEQFF.

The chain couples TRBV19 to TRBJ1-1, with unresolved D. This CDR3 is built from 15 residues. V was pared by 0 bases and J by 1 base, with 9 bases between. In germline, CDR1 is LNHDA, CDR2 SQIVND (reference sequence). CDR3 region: CASSIDTGGNTEAFF. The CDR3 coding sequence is TGTGCCAGTAGTATAGATACCGGAGGGAACACTGAAGCTTTCTTT.

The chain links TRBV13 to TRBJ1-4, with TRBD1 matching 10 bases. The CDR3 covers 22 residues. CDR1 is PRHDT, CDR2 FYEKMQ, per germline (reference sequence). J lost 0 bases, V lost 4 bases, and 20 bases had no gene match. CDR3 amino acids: CASSSGPLVGTGDIATNEKLFF. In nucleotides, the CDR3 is TGTGCCAGCAGCTCCGGCCCTCTCGTGGGGACAGGGGACATTGCAACTAATGAAAAACTGTTTTTT.